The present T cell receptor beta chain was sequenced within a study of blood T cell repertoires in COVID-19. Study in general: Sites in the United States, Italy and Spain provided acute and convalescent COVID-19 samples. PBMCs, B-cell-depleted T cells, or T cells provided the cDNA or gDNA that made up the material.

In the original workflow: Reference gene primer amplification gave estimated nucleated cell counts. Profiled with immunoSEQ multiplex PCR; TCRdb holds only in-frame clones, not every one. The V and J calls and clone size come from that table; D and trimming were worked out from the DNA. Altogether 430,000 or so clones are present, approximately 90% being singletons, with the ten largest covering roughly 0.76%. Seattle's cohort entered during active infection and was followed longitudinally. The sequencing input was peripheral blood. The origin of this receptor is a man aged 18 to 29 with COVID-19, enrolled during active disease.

In DNA form, the CDR3 reads TGTGCCAGCAGCTTGAGAGGGACAGGGTTTGGCTACACCTTC. Residues: CASSLRGTGFGYTF. The chain uses TRBV5-8 and TRBJ1-2; TRBD1 aligns across 9 bases. Germline V gene lookup returns CDR1 SGHTS and CDR2 YDEGEE. The CDR3 has 14 residues. The junction had 5 bases not matched to a gene; V was cut back by 1 base and J by 7 bases.